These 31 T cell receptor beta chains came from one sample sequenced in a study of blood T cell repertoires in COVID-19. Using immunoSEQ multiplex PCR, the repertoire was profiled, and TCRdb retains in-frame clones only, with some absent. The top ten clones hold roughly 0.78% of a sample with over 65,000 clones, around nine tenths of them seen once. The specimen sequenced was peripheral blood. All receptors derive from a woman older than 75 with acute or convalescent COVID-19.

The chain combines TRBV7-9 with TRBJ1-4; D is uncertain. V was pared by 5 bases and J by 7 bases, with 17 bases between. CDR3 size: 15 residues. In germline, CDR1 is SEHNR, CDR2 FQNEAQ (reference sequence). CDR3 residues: CASSPSWASSEKLFF. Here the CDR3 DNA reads TGTGCCAGCAGCCCCTCATGGGCGAGTTCTGAAAAACTGTTTTTT.

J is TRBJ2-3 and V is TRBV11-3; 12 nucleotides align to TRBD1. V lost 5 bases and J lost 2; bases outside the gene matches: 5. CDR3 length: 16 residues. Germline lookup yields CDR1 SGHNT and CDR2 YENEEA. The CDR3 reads CASSPGQGANTDTQYF. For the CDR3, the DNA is TGTGCCAGCAGCCCGGGACAGGGGGCAAACACAGATACGCAGTATTTT.

Here the CDR3 DNA reads TGCGCCACCTCCGACAGGGGGGGAGGAACAGATACGCAGTATTTT. Encoded protein: CATSDRGGGTDTQYF. V gene TRBV5-1 combines with J gene TRBJ2-3, with 9 bases that match TRBD1. The CDR3 length is 15 residues. Germline V CDR1 and CDR2: SGHRS, YFSETQ. The J segment lost 3 bases and the V segment lost 9 bases, leaving 11 bases of the junction unmatched. Looking up the rest from reference TRBV5-1 and TRBJ2-3 gives the full variable domain: KAGVTQTPRYLIKTRGQQVTLSCSPISGHRSVSWYQQTPGQGLQFLFEYFSETQRNKGNFPGRFSGRQFSNSRSEMNVSTLELGDSALYLCATSDRGGGTDTQYFGPGTRLTVL.

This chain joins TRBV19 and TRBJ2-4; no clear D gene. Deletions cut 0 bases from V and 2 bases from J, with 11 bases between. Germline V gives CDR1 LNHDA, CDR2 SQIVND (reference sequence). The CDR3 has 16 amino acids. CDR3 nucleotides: TGTGCCAGTAGTATAGATCAGGTTTCTACCAAAAACATTCAGTACTTC. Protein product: CASSIDQVSTKNIQYF.

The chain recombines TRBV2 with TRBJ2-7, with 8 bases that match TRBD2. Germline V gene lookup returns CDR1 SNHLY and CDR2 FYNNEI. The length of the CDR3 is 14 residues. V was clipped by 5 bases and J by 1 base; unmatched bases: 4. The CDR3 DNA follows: TGTGCCAGCAGTACTAGCGGCTTTTCCTACGAGCAGTACTTC. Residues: CASSTSGFSYEQYF.

The CDR3 loop is CASSYGGSQPQHF. The DNA for the CDR3 is TGTGCCAGCAGTTACGGGGGCAGTCAGCCCCAGCATTTT. V is TRBV6-5 and J is TRBJ1-5; maybe TRBD1 (6 bases). V shed 2 bases and J shed 6 bases, with 8 bases lying between them. From germline, CDR1 is MNHEY and CDR2 SVGAGI. This CDR3 has 13 residues.

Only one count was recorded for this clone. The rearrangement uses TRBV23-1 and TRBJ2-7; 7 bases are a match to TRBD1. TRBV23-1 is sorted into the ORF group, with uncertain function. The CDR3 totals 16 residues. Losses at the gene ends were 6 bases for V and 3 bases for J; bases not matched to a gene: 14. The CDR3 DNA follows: TGCGCCAGCAGCCTCCACCGACAGGGCCGGGTCTACGAGCAGTACTTC. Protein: CASSLHRQGRVYEQYF.

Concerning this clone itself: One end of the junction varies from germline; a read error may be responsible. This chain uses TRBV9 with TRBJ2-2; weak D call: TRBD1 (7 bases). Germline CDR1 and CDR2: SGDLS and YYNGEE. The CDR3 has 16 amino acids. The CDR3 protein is CASSVASGGNAGELFF. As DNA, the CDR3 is TGTGCCAGCAGCGTAGCCTCAGGGGGGAACGCCGGGGAGCTGTTTTTT. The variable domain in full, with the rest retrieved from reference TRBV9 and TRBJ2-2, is DSGVTQTPKHLITATGQRVTLRCSPRSGDLSVYWYQQSLDQGLQFLIQYYNGEERAKGNILERFSAQQFPDLHSELNLSSLELGDSALYFCASSVASGGNAGELFFGEGSRLTVL.

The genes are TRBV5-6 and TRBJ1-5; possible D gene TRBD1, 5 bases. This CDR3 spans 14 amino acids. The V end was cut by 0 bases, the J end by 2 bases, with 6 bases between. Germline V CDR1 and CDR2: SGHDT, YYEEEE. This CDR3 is CASSLVGGNQPQHF. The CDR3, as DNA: TGTGCCAGCAGCTTGGTAGGGGGCAATCAGCCCCAGCATTTT.

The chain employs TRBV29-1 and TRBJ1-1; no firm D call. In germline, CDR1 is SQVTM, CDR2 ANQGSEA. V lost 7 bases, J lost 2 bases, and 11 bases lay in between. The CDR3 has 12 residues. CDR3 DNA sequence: TGCAGCGCTCGAAGAACTAACACTGAAGCTTTCTTT. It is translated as CSARRTNTEAFF. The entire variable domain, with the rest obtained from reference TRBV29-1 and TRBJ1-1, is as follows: SAVISQKPSRDICQRGTSLTIQCQVDSQVTMMFWYRQQPGQSLTLIATANQGSEATYESGFVIDKFPISRPNLTFSTLTVSNMSPEDSSIYLCSARRTNTEAFFGQGTRLTVV.

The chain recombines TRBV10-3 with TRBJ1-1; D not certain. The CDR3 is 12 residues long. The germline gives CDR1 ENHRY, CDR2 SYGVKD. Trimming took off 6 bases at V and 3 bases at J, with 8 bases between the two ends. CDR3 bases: TGTGCCATCAGCAACATGGACACTGAAGCTTTCTTT. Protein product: CAISNMDTEAFF.

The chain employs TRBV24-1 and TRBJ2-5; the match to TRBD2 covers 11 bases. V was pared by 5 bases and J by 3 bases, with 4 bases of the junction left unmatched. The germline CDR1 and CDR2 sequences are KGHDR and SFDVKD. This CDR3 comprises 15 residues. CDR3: CATSVLAGVKETQYF. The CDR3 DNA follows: TGTGCCACCAGTGTACTAGCGGGAGTCAAAGAGACCCAGTACTTC.

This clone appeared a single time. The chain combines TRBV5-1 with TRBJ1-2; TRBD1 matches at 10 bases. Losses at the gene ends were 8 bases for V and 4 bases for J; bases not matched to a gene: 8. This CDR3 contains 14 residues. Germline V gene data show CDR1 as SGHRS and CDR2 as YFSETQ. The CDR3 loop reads CASRRDRGAYGYTF. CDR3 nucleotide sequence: TGCGCCAGTCGCCGGGACAGGGGAGCCTATGGCTACACCTTC.

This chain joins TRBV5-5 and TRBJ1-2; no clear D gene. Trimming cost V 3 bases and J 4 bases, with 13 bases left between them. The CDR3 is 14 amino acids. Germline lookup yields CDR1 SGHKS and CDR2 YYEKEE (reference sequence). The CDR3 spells CASSSNIYSYGYTF. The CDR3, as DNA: TGTGCCAGCAGCTCGAACATTTATTCCTATGGCTACACCTTC.

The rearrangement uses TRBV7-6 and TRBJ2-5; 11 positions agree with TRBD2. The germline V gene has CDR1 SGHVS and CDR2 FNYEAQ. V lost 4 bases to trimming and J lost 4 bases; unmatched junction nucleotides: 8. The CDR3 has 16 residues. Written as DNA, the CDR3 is TGTGCCAGCAGCTCCTTCACTAGCGGGAGTACAGAGACCCAGTACTTC. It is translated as CASSSFTSGSTETQYF. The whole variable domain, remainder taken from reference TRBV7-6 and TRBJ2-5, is GAGVSQSPRYKVTKRGQDVALRCDPISGHVSLYWYRQALGQGPEFLTYFNYEAQQDKSGLPNDRFSAERPEGSISTLTIQRTEQRDSAMYRCASSSFTSGSTETQYFGPGTRLLVL.

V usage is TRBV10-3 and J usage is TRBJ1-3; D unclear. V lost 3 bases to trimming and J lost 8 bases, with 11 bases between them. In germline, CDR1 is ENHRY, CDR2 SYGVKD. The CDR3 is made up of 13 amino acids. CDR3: CAISDQAQDTIYF. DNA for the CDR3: TGTGCCATCAGTGACCAGGCTCAGGACACCATATATTTT.

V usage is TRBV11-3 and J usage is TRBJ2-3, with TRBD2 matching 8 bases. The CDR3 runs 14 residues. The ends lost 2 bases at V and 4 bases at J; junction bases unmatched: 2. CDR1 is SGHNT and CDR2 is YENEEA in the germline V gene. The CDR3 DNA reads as TGTGCCAGCAGCTTAAACGGGGGGGCAGATACGCAGTATTTT. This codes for CASSLNGGADTQYF.

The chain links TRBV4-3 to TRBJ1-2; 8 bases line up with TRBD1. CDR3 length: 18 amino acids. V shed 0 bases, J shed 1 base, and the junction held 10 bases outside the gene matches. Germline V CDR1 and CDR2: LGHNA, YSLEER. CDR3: CASSQDLGRGHSNYGYTF. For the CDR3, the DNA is TGCGCCAGCAGCCAAGATCTGGGCAGGGGGCACAGTAACTATGGCTACACCTTC.

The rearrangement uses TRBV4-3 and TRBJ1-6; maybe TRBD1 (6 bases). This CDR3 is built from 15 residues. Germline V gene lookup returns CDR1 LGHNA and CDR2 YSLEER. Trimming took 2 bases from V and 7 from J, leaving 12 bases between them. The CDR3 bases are TGCGCCAGCAGCCAAAGGCCAGGGGTCAATTCACCCCTCCACTTT. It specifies CASSQRPGVNSPLHF.

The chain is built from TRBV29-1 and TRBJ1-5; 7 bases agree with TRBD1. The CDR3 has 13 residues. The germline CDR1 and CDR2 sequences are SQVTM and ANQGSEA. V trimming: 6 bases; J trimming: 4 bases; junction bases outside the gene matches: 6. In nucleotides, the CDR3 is TGCAGCGTCCAAGGACAGGCAAATCAGCCCCAGCATTTT. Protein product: CSVQGQANQPQHF.

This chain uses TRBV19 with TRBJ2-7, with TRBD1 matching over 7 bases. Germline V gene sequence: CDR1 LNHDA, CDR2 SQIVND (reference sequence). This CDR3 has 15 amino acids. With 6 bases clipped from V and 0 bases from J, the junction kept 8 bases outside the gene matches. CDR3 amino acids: CASRRDSLSSYEQYF. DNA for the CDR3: TGTGCCAGTAGACGGGACAGCCTAAGCTCCTACGAGCAGTACTTC.

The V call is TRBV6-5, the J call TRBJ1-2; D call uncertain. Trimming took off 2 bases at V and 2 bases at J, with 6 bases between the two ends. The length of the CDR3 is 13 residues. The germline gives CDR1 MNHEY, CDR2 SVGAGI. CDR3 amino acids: CASSYSRNYGYTF. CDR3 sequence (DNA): TGTGCCAGCAGTTACAGCAGGAACTATGGCTACACCTTC.

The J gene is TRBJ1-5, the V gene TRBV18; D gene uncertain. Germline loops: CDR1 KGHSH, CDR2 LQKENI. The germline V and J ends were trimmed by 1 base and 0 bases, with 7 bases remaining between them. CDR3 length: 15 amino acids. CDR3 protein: CASSPLGDSNQPQHF. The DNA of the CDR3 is TGTGCCAGCTCACCACTCGGAGATAGCAATCAGCCCCAGCATTTT.

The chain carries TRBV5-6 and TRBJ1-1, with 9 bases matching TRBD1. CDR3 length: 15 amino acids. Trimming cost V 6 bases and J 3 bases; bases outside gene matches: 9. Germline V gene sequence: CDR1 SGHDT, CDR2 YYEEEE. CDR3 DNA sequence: TGTGCCAGCAACCCAACAGGGGGCGAGTACACTGAAGCTTTCTTT. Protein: CASNPTGGEYTEAFF.

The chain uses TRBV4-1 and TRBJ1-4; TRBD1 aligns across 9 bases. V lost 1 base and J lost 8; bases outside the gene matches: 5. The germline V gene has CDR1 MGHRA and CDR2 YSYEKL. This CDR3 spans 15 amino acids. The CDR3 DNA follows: TGCGCCAGCAGCCAAGGGGACAGGGAGGCGGAAAAACTGTTTTTT. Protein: CASSQGDREAEKLFF.

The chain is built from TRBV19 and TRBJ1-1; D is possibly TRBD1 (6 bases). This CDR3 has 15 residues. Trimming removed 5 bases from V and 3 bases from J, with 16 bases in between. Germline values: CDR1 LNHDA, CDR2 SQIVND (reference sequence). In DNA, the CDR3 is TGTGCCAGTAGTCCGGGACAAGTTAGGGACACTGAAGCTTTCTTT. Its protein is CASSPGQVRDTEAFF.

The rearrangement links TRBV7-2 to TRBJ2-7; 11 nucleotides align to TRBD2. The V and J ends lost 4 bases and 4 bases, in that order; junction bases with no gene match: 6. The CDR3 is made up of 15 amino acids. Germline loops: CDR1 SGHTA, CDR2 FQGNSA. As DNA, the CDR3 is TGTGCCAGCAGCTCTATCGGGACTAGCGGTTACGAGCAGTACTTC. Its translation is CASSSIGTSGYEQYF.

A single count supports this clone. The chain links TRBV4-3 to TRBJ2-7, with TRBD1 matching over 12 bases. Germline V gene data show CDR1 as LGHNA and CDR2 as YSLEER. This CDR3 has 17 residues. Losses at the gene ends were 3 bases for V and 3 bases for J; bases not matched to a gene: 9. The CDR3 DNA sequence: TGCGCCAGCAGCCATGACACCGGGACAGGGGGCGTCTACGAGCAGTACTTC. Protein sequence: CASSHDTGTGGVYEQYF.

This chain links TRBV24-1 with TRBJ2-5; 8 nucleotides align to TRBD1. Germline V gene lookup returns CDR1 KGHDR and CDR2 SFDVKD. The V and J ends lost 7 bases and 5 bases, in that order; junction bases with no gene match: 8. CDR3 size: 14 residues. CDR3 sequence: CATRATGGVETQYF. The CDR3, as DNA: TGTGCCACCAGGGCTACAGGGGGAGTGGAGACCCAGTACTTC.

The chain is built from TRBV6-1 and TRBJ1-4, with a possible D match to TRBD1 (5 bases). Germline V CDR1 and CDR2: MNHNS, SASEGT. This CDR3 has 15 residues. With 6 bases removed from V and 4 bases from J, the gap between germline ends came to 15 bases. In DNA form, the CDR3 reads TGTGCCAGCAGGGGGCGAGGAGAATTTAATGAAAAACTGTTTTTT. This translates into CASRGRGEFNEKLFF.

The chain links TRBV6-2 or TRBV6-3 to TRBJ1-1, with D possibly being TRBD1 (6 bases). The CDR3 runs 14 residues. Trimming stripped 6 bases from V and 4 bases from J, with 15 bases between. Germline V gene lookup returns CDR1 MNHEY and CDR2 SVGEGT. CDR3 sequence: CASSLAGGGTEAFF. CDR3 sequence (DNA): TGTGCCAGCAGCTTAGCGGGGGGCGGCACTGAAGCTTTCTTT.